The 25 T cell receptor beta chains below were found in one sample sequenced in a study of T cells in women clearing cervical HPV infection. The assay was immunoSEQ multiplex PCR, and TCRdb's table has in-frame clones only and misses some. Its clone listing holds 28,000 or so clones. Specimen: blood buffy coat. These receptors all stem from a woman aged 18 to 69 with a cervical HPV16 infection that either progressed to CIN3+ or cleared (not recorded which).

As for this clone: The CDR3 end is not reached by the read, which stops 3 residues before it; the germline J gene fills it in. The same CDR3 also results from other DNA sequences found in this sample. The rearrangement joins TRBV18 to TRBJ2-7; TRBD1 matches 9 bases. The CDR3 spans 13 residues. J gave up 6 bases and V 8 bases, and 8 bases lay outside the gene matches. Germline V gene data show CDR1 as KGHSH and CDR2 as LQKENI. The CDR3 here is CASLDRGEGEQYF. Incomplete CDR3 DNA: TGTGCCAGCCTGGACAGGGGAGAAGGCGAG.

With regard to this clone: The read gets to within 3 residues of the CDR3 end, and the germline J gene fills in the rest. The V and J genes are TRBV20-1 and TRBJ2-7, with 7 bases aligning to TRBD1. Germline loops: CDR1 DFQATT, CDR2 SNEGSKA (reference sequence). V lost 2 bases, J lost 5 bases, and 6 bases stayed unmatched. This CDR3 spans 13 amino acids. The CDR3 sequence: CSARSGQRDEQYF. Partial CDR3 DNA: TGCAGTGCTAGATCGGGACAGCGCGACGAG.

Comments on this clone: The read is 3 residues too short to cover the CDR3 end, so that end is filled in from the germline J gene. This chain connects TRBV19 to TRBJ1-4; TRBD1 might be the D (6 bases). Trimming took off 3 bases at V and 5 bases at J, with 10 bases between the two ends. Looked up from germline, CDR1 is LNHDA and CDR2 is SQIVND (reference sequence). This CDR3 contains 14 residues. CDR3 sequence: CASSISGANEKLFF. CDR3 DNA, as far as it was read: TGTGCCAGTAGTATCTCAGGGGCAAATGAAAAA. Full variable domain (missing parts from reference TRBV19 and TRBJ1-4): DGGITQSPKYLFRKEGQNVTLSCEQNLNHDAMYWYRQDPGQGLRLIYYSQIVNDFQKGDIAEGYSVSREKKESFPLTVTSAQKNPTAFYLCASSISGANEKLFFGSGTQLSVL.

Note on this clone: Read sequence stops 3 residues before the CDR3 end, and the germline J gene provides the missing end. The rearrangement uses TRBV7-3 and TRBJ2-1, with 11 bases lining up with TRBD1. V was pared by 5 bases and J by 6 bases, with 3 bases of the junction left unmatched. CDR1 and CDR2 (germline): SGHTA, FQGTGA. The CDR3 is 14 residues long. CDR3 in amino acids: CASSPGTGGNEQFF. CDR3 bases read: TGTGCCAGCAGCCCAGGGACAGGGGGCAATGAG. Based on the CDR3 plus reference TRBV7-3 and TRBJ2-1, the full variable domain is GAGVSQTPSNKVTEKGKYVELRCDPISGHTALYWYRQSLGQGPEFLIYFQGTGAADDSGLPNDRFFAVRPEGSVSTLKIQRTERGDSAVYLCASSPGTGGNEQFFGPGTRLTVL.

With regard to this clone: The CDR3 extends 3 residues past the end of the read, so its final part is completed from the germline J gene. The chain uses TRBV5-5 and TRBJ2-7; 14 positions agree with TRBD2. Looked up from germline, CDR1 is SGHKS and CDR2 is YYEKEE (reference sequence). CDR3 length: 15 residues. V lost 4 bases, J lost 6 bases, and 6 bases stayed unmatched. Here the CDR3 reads CASSPGTSGSREQYF. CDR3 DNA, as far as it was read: TGTGCCAGCAGCCCTGGGACTAGCGGGAGTCGCGAG.

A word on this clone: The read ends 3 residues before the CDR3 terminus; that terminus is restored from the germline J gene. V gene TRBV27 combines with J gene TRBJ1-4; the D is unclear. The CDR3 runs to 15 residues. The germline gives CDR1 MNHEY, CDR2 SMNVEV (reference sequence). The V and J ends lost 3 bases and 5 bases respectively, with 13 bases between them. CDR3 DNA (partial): TGTGCCAGCAGTTTTCGGACTCTTAGGAATGAAAAA. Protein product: CASSFRTLRNEK. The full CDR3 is CASSFRTLRNEKLFF.

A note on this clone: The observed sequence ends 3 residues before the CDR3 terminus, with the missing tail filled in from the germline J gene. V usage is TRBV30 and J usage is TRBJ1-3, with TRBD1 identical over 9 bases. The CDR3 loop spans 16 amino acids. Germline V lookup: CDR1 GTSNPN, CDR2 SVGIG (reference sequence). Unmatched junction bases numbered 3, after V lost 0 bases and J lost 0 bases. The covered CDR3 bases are TGTGCCTGGAGTGTAGACAGGGGGTTCTCTGGAAACACC. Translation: CAWSVDRGFSGNT. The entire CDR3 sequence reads CAWSVDRGFSGNTIYF.

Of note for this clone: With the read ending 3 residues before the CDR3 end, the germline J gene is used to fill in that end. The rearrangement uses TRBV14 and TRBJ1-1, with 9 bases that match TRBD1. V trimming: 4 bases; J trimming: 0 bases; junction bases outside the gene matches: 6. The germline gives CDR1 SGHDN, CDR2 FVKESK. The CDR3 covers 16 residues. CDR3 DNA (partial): TGTGCCAGCAGCCCTTACAGGGGGCAGATGAACACTGAA. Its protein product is CASSPYRGQMNTE. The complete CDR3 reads CASSPYRGQMNTEAFF.

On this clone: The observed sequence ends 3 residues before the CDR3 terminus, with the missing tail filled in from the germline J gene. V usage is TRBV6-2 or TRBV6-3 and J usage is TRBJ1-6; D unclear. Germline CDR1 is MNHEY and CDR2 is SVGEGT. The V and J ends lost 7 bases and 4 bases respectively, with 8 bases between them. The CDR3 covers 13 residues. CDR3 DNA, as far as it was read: TGTGCCAGCACCGACATTTATAATTCACCC. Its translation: CASTDIYNSP. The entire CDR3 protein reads CASTDIYNSPLHF.

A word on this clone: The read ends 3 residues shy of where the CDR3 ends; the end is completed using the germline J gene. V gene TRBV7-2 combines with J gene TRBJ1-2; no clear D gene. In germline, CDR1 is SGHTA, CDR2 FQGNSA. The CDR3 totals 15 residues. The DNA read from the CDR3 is TGTGCCAGCAGCTTAGGGGCTAGCAGCACAGATACC. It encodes CASSLGASSTDT. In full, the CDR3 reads CASSLGASSTDTYTF.

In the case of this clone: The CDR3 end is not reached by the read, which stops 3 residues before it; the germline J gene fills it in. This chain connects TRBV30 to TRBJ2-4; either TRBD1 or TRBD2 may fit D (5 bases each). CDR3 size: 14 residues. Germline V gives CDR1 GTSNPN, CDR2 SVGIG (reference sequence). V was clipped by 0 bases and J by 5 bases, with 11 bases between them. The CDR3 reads CAWSVGRGENIQYF. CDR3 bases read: TGTGCCTGGAGTGTCGGAAGAGGGGAAAACATT.

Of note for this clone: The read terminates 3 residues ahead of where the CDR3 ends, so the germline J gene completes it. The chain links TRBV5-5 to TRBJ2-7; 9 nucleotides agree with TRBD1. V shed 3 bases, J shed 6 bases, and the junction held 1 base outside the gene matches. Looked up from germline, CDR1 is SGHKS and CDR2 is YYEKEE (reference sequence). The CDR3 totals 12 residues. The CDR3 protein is CASSWDRAEQYF. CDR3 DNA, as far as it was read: TGTGCCAGCAGCTGGGACAGGGCCGAG. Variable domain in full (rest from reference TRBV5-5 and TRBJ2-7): DAGVTQSPTHLIKTRGQQVTLRCSPISGHKSVSWYQQVLGQGPQFIFQYYEKEERGRGNFPDRFSARQFPNYSSELNVNALLLGDSALYLCASSWDRAEQYFGPGTRLTVT.

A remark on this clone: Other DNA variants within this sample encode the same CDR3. The CDR3 bases that were read are TGTGCCAGCAGGTTCGAACAGGGCTCCCTGGACGGA. Its protein product is CASRFEQGSLDG. The full CDR3 protein is CASRFEQGSLDGYTF. The chain joins TRBV5-6 to TRBJ1-2; tentative D call: TRBD1 (6 bases). The CDR3 end is not reached by the read, which stops 3 residues before it; the germline J gene fills it in. CDR3 length equals 15 residues. The germline CDR1 and CDR2 sequences are SGHDT and YYEEEE. The whole variable domain, remainder taken from reference TRBV5-6 and TRBJ1-2, is DAGVTQSPTHLIKTRGQQVTLRCSPKSGHDTVSWYQQALGQGPQFIFQYYEEEERQRGNFPDRFSGHQFPNYSSELNVNALLLGDSALYLCASRFEQGSLDGYTFGSGTRLTVV.

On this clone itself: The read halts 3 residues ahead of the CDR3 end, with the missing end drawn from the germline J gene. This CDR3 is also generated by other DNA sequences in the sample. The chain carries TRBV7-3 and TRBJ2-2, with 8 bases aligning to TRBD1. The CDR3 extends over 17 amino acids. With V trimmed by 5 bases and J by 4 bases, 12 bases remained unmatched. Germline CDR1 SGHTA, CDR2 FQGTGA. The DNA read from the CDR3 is TGTGCCAGCAGCCTTTGGGGCCAGGGGGCATTCACCGGGGAG. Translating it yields CASSLWGQGAFTGE. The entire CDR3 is CASSLWGQGAFTGELFF. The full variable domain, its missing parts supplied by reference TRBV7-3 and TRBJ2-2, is GAGVSQTPSNKVTEKGKYVELRCDPISGHTALYWYRQSLGQGPEFLIYFQGTGAADDSGLPNDRFFAVRPEGSVSTLKIQRTERGDSAVYLCASSLWGQGAFTGELFFGEGSRLTVL.

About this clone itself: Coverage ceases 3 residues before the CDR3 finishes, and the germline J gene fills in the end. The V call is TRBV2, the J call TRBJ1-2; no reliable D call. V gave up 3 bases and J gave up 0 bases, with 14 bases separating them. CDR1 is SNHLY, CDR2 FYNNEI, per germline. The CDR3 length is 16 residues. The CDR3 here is CASSDYSLFANYGYTF. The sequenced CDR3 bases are TGTGCCAGCAGTGATTACAGCCTTTTCGCTAACTATGGC.

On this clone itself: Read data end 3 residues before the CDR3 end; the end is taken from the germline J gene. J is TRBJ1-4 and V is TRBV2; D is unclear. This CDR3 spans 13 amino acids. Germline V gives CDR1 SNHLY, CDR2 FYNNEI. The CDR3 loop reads CASSETGYSPLFF. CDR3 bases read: TGTGCCAGCAGTGAAACGGGTTATTCACCA. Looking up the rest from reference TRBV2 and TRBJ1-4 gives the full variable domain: EPEVTQTPSHQVTQMGQEVILRCVPISNHLYFYWYRQILGQKVEFLVSFYNNEISEKSEIFDDQFSVERPDGSNFTLKIRSTKLEDSAMYFCASSETGYSPLFFGSGTQLSVL.

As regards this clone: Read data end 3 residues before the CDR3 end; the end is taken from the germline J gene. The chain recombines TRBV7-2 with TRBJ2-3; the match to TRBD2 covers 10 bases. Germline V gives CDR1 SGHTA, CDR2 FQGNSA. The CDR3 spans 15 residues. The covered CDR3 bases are TGTGCCAGCAGCTCTCTAGCGGGGGTTGGGGAGACG. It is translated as CASSSLAGVGET. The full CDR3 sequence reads CASSSLAGVGETQYF.

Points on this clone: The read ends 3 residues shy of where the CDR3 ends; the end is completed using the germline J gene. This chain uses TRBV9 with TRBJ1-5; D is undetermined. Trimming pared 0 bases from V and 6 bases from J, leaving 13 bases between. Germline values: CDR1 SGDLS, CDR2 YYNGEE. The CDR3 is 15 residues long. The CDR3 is CASSVEGLRGQPQHF. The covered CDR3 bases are TGTGCCAGCAGCGTAGAGGGTCTACGAGGTCAGCCC.

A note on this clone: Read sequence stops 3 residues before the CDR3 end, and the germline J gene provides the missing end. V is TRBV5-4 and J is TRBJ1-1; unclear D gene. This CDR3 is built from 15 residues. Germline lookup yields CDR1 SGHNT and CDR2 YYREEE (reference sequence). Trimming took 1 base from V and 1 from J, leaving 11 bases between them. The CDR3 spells CASSLRLGSNTEAFF. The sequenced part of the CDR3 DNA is TGTGCCAGCAGCTTGCGGCTCGGGTCGAACACTGAA.

CDR3 bases read: TGTGCCAGCAGCACCGTAGCGGACTCCCCTTATGGT. Its translation is CASSTVADSPYG. The full CDR3 sequence reads CASSTVADSPYGQYF. This chain uses TRBV7-2 with TRBJ2-4, with D possibly matching TRBD2 (6 bases). The read terminates 3 residues before the CDR3 end, so the remaining end is supplied by the germline J gene. Germline lookup yields CDR1 SGHTA and CDR2 FQGNSA. The CDR3 is 15 residues long. The full variable domain, in which reference TRBV7-2 and TRBJ2-4 provide the parts outside the CDR3, is GAGVSQSPSNKVTEKGKDVELRCDPISGHTALYWYRQSLGQGLEFLIYFQGNSAPDKSGLPSDRFSAERTGGSVSTLTIQRTQQEDSAVYLCASSTVADSPYGQYFGAGTRLSVL.

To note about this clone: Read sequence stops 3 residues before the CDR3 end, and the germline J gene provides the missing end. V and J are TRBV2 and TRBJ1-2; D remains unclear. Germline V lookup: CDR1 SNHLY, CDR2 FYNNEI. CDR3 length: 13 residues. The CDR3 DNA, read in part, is TGTGCCAGCGAGCGGGAGATGGGTAATGAC. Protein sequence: CASEREMGND. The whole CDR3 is CASEREMGNDYTF. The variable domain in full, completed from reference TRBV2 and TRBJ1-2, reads EPEVTQTPSHQVTQMGQEVILRCVPISNHLYFYWYRQILGQKVEFLVSFYNNEISEKSEIFDDQFSVERPDGSNFTLKIRSTKLEDSAMYFCASEREMGNDYTFGSGTRLTVV.

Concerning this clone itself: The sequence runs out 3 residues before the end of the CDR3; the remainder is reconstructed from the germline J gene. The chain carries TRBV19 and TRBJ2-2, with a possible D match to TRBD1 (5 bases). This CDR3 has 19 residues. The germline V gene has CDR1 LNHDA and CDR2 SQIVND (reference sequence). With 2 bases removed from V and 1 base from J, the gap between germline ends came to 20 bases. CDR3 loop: CASSIFRGNLNVNTGELFF. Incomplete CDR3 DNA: TGTGCCAGTAGTATATTTAGGGGAAACCTAAATGTGAACACCGGGGAG.

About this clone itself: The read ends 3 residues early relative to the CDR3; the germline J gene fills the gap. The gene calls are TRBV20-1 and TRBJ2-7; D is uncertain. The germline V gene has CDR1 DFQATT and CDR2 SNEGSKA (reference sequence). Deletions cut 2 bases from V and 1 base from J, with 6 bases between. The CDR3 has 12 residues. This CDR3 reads CSARIQSYEQYF. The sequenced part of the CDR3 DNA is TGCAGTGCTAGAATCCAATCCTACGAG.

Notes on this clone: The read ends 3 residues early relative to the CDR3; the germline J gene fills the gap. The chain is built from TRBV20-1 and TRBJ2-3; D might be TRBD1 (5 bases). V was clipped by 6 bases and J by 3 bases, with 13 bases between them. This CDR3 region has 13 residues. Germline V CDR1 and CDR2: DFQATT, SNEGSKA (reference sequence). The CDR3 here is CSAWPDSTDTQYF. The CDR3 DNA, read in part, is TGCAGTGCATGGCCTGACAGTACAGATACG.

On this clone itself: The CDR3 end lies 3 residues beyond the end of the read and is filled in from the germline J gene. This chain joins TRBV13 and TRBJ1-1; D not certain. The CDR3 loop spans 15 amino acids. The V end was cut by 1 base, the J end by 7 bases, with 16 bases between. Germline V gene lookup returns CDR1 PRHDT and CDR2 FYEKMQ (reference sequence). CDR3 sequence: CASSLEGSGLGEAFF. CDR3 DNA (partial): TGTGCCAGCAGCTTAGAGGGCAGCGGGCTGGGTGAA.